This T cell receptor beta chain was profiled in a study of blood T cell repertoires in COVID-19. About the research overall: Researchers got acute and convalescent COVID-19 samples from the United States, Italy and Spain. Nucleic acid was either cDNA or gDNA, and it came from T cells, B-cell-depleted T cells, or PBMCs.

Authors' methods: Nucleated cell counts were estimated from reference gene primer amplification. Using immunoSEQ multiplex PCR, the repertoire was profiled, and TCRdb retains in-frame clones only, with some absent. The V and J calls and the clone size are those of that table, but D and trimming were determined from the DNA. The sample lists approximately 190,000 clones; roughly 88% were seen once. Germline CDR1 and CDR2: SGHRS and YFSETQ. With 0 bases removed from V and 7 bases from J, the gap between germline ends came to 11 bases. The CDR3 is 14 residues long. The chain couples TRBV5-1 to TRBJ2-1, with D hard to call. This TCR was recovered from a middle-aged woman who had recovered from COVID-19. The sample taken for sequencing was peripheral blood. CDR3 nucleotides: TGCGCCAGCAGCTTGGCCGAGAGTTGGAATGAGCAGTTCTTC. This codes for CASSLAESWNEQFF.